In its sample, the clone carrying this T cell receptor beta chain was seen once. Its antigen is currently unknown. Deletions cut 3 bases from V and 2 bases from J, with 16 bases between. Germline CDR1 ENHRY, CDR2 SYGVKD. The CDR3 sequence is 16 residues long. Only in-frame clones appear in the TCRdb table, and some are missing; sequencing was by immunoSEQ multiplex PCR. The sample lists millions of clones, more than 85% occurring once. The data stem from a study of shared clonotypes between healthy human individuals. Study results and caveats: The authors sampled blood alone, and tissue repertoires likely differ. Relative to their counterparts shared across all four donors, non-shared clonotypes exhibited diminished generation probabilities.

In the naive CD8 group, cells lacked CD45RO and were positively selected for CCR7, so terminally differentiated effector memory CD45RA+ cells were left out. This TCR was recovered from a man younger than 30 in good health. Some clones in this sample may be carry-over from other donors' samples. The rearrangement joins TRBV10-3 to TRBJ2-5, with D possibly matching TRBD1 (6 bases). Sequencing was done on a sample of naive CD8+ T cells from PBMCs. The CDR3 DNA sequence: TGTGCCATCAGTGACTTCGATACAGGGACGCAAGAGACCCAGTACTTC. Translated, it gives CAISDFDTGTQETQYF.